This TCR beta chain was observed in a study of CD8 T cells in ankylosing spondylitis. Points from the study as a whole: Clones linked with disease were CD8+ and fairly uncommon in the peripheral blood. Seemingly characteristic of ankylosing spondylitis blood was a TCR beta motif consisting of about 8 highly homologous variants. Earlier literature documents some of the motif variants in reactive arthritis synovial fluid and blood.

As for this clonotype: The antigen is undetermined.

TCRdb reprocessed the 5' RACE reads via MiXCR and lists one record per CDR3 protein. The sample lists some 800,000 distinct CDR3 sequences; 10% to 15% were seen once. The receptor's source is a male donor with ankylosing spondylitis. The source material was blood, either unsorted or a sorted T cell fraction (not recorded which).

CDR3 DNA sequence: TGTGCCAGCAGTTACTCGGGGTTCACCTCCTACGAGCAGTACTTC. Translation gives CASSYSGFTSYEQYF. This rearrangement joins TRBV6-5 to TRBJ2-7; D not resolved. Trimming removed 0 bases at V and 0 bases at J, with 9 bases between. CDR1 and CDR2 (germline): MNHEY, SVGAGI. This CDR3 has 15 residues.